These 22 T cell receptor beta chains share one sample of origin, sequenced in a study of technical replicates of blood from a handful of donors. The assay was immunoSEQ multiplex PCR, and TCRdb's table has in-frame clones only and misses some. The profile covers about 80,000 clones, with about 92% appearing a single time and less than 0.4% taken by the ten largest. Sequencing was done on a sample of T cells isolated from PBMCs. The source is a human donor in good health.

A single count supports this clone. V gene TRBV5-1 combines with J gene TRBJ2-1, with TRBD2 matching over 7 bases. CDR1 is SGHRS and CDR2 is YFSETQ in the germline V gene. The CDR3 totals 17 residues. Germline trimming cut 2 bases from V and 3 bases from J; bases unmatched to any gene: 11. The CDR3 protein is CASSFPPWASGYNEQFF. The DNA of the CDR3 is TGCGCCAGCAGCTTTCCCCCGTGGGCTAGCGGCTACAATGAGCAGTTCTTC. Full variable domain (outside the CDR3, taken from reference TRBV5-1 and TRBJ2-1): KAGVTQTPRYLIKTRGQQVTLSCSPISGHRSVSWYQQTPGQGLQFLFEYFSETQRNKGNFPGRFSGRQFSNSRSEMNVSTLELGDSALYLCASSFPPWASGYNEQFFGPGTRLTVL.

V usage is TRBV11-3 and J usage is TRBJ2-3; 15 bases are shared with TRBD2. CDR3 length equals 14 residues. The germline V gene encodes CDR1 SGHNT and CDR2 YENEEA. J lost 8 bases, V lost 5 bases, and 2 bases had no gene match. The CDR3 sequence: CASSRTSGGGTQYF. The CDR3 DNA reads TGTGCCAGCAGCCGGACTAGCGGGGGGGGTACGCAGTATTTT.

The J gene is TRBJ1-2, the V gene TRBV30; D remains ambiguous. With 3 bases removed from V and 7 bases from J, the gap between germline ends came to 15 bases. Per germline, CDR1 GTSNPN and CDR2 SVGIG (reference sequence). This CDR3 is 13 amino acids long. CDR3: CAWSGEDGPGYTF. The CDR3 DNA reads TGTGCCTGGAGCGGGGAGGACGGTCCTGGCTACACCTTC. Looking up the rest from reference TRBV30 and TRBJ1-2 gives the full variable domain: SQTIHQWPATLVQPVGSPLSLECTVEGTSNPNLYWYRQAAGRGLQLLFYSVGIGQISSEVPQNLSASRPQDRQFILSSKKLLLSDSGFYLCAWSGEDGPGYTFGSGTRLTVV.

The V call is TRBV5-4, the J call TRBJ1-5; D gene unclear. Trimming removed 3 bases from V and 4 bases from J, with 5 bases in between. The CDR3 loop spans 12 amino acids. CDR1 and CDR2 (germline): SGHNT, YYREEE (reference sequence). The CDR3 sequence is CASSSLNQPQHF. As DNA, the CDR3 is TGTGCCAGCAGCTCCCTTAATCAGCCCCAGCATTTT. Variable domain in full (rest from reference TRBV5-4 and TRBJ1-5): ETGVTQSPTHLIKTRGQQVTLRCSSQSGHNTVSWYQQALGQGPQFIFQYYREEENGRGNFPPRFSGLQFPNYSSELNVNALELDDSALYLCASSSLNQPQHFGDGTRLSIL.

The chain combines TRBV11-2 with TRBJ1-5; D perhaps matches TRBD1 (5 bases). Looked up from germline, CDR1 is SGHAT and CDR2 is FQNNGV. The CDR3 consists of 14 residues. V lost 3 bases, J lost 3 bases, and 9 bases lay in between. The CDR3 reads CASSFAGYNQPQHF. The CDR3 DNA follows: TGTGCCAGCAGCTTTGCAGGGTACAATCAGCCCCAGCATTTT.

This rearrangement joins TRBV7-7 to TRBJ2-3; 10 bases line up with TRBD2. The ends lost 5 bases at V and 0 bases at J; junction bases unmatched: 2. This CDR3 is 15 amino acids long. Germline V gene lookup returns CDR1 SSHAT and CDR2 FNYEAQ (reference sequence). CDR3 loop: CASSKLAGSTDTQYF. The CDR3 DNA reads as TGTGCCAGCAGCAAACTAGCGGGAAGCACAGATACGCAGTATTTT.

This chain connects TRBV5-6 to TRBJ1-4; 7 bases are shared with TRBD1. The CDR3 runs 15 residues. CDR1 is SGHDT, CDR2 YYEEEE, per germline. Germline trimming cut 4 bases from V and 3 bases from J; bases unmatched to any gene: 6. In DNA form, the CDR3 reads TGTGCCAGCAGCCCCCGACAGGGACCTAATGAAAAACTGTTTTTT. Its protein product is CASSPRQGPNEKLFF.

The chain uses TRBV15 and TRBJ2-5; 7 bases are shared with TRBD1. CDR3 length: 14 amino acids. The germline gives CDR1 LNHNV, CDR2 YYDKDF (reference sequence). With 3 bases clipped from V and 3 bases from J, the junction kept 4 bases outside the gene matches. CDR3 nucleotide sequence: TGTGCCACCAGCAGGAAGGACAGGAAAGAGACCCAGTACTTC. Protein product: CATSRKDRKETQYF.

The CDR3 coding sequence is TGTGCCAGCAGCTTTAGCGGAGGCTACAATGAGCAGTTCTTC. This codes for CASSFSGGYNEQFF. The gene calls are TRBV7-9 and TRBJ2-1; D may be TRBD2 (6 bases). CDR1 and CDR2 from the germline V gene are SEHNR and FQNEAQ (reference sequence). Trimming stripped 3 bases from V and 3 bases from J, with 9 bases between. The CDR3 extends over 14 amino acids.

The J gene is TRBJ2-5, the V gene TRBV6-5; 12 bases are shared with TRBD1. The germline V gene has CDR1 MNHEY and CDR2 SVGAGI. This CDR3 has 14 amino acids. V trimming: 2 bases; J trimming: 14 bases; junction bases outside the gene matches: 9. CDR3 sequence (DNA): TGTGCCAGCAGTTACAATCTGGGACAGGGGGCCCCCTACTTC. Protein sequence: CASSYNLGQGAPYF.

The chain couples TRBV11-2 to TRBJ2-7; tentatively, D is TRBD2 (5 bases). V gave up 1 base and J gave up 2 bases, with 12 bases separating them. This CDR3 has 15 amino acids. Looked up from germline, CDR1 is SGHAT and CDR2 is FQNNGV. CDR3 bases: TGTGCCAGCAGCTTAGCCCGGGGTGGAACCTACGAGCAGTACTTC. It specifies CASSLARGGTYEQYF.

Only one count was recorded for this clone. The V gene is TRBV27, the J gene TRBJ1-2; TRBD1 matches at 8 bases. With V trimmed by 6 bases and J by 0 bases, 6 bases remained unmatched. Germline-derived CDR1 and CDR2 are MNHEY and SMNVEV (reference sequence). The CDR3 spans 15 residues. CDR3 sequence: CASRDRVPSNYGYTF. The CDR3 nucleotides read TGTGCCAGCAGGGACAGGGTTCCCTCTAACTATGGCTACACCTTC.

The chain employs TRBV21-1 and TRBJ1-5; TRBD1 is taken as the D call from the table, unchecked against the DNA. TRBV21-1 is shown as a pseudogene. The length of the CDR3 is 15 residues. The CDR3 coding sequence is TGTGCCAGCACTAACCGGGACAGGAAGCACCAGCCCCAGCATTTT. As protein: CASTNRDRKHQPQHF.

This chain joins TRBV28 and TRBJ1-4, with 7 bases matching TRBD1. V shed 4 bases and J 2 bases; nucleotides not matched to a gene: 4. CDR1 MDHEN and CDR2 SYDVKM come from the germline V gene. This CDR3 spans 15 amino acids. The CDR3 loop is CASSSYRGTNEKLFF. Written as DNA, the CDR3 is TGTGCCAGCAGTTCTTACAGGGGTACTAATGAAAAACTGTTTTTT.

Note on this clone: One junction end disagrees with the germline gene, perhaps due to a read error. The chain uses TRBV18 and TRBJ1-1, with D maybe TRBD1 (6 bases). The CDR3 spans 15 residues. Germline V gene lookup returns CDR1 KGHSH and CDR2 LQKENI. Here the CDR3 DNA reads TGTGCCAGCTCACCTTTAACAGGGCGCCAGTCCGTTGGGGCCTTT. Encoded protein: CASSPLTGRQSVGAF.

V gene TRBV11-3 combines with J gene TRBJ1-1; D ambiguous. The CDR3 consists of 13 residues. Deletions cut 5 bases from V and 1 base from J, with 8 bases between. Germline V gene lookup returns CDR1 SGHNT and CDR2 YENEEA. Here the CDR3 reads CASSPRENTEAFF. CDR3 bases: TGTGCCAGCAGCCCTAGAGAGAACACTGAAGCTTTCTTT.

The J gene is TRBJ1-1, the V gene TRBV10-3; D is possibly TRBD1 (6 bases). Per germline, CDR1 ENHRY and CDR2 SYGVKD. Trimming stripped 3 bases from V and 5 bases from J, with 19 bases between. This CDR3 comprises 16 residues. CDR3 sequence: CAISDSKLGHRTEAFF. The CDR3 DNA is TGTGCCATCAGTGACAGCAAGCTGGGACATCGTACTGAAGCTTTCTTT.

This chain uses TRBV28 with TRBJ2-7, with 10 bases aligning to TRBD1. With 4 bases clipped from V and 2 bases from J, the junction kept 2 bases outside the gene matches. The CDR3 runs to 14 residues. The germline V gene has CDR1 MDHEN and CDR2 SYDVKM. The CDR3 here is CASSWTGGTYEQYF. CDR3 bases: TGTGCCAGCAGTTGGACAGGGGGTACCTACGAGCAGTACTTC. The full variable domain, completed using reference TRBV28 and TRBJ2-7, is DVKVTQSSRYLVKRTGEKVFLECVQDMDHENMFWYRQDPGLGLRLIYFSYDVKMKEKGDIPEGYSVSREKKERFSLILESASTNQTSMYLCASSWTGGTYEQYFGPGTRLTVT.

CDR3 nucleotides: TGCGCCAGCAGCTCACTAGAGAAAGAGACCCAGTACTTC. It is translated as CASSSLEKETQYF. The chain links TRBV5-1 to TRBJ2-5; D possibly corresponds to TRBD2 (5 bases). V lost 3 bases, J lost 3 bases, and 9 bases lay in between. CDR3 size: 13 residues. Germline values: CDR1 SGHRS, CDR2 YFSETQ.

This rearrangement joins TRBV14 to TRBJ2-1, with 10 positions matching TRBD1. The CDR3 is made up of 19 amino acids. Looked up from germline, CDR1 is SGHDN and CDR2 is FVKESK. V shed 0 bases, J shed 3 bases, and the junction held 11 bases outside the gene matches. CDR3 DNA: TGTGCCAGCAGCCAAGATCGGGGGTATTGGGACAGGGGCTACAATGAGCAGTTCTTC. Its translation is CASSQDRGYWDRGYNEQFF.

The J gene is TRBJ2-3, the V gene TRBV29-1, with D maybe TRBD2 (5 bases). With 1 base removed from V and 5 bases from J, the gap between germline ends came to 10 bases. Germline values: CDR1 SQVTM, CDR2 ANQGSEA. The CDR3 covers 13 residues. CDR3 bases: TGCAGCGTTGAAGGAGGGTTCGGAGATACGCAGTATTTT. Its translation is CSVEGGFGDTQYF.

The chain recombines TRBV9 with TRBJ2-2; D uncertain. Per the germline V gene, CDR1 is SGDLS and CDR2 is YYNGEE. The CDR3 consists of 12 residues. Trimming took off 2 bases at V and 7 bases at J, with 6 bases between the two ends. CDR3 in amino acids: CASSVHSGELFF. DNA for the CDR3: TGTGCCAGCAGCGTCCACAGCGGGGAGCTGTTTTTT.